A selection of T cell receptor beta chains follows, all from one sample in a study of blood T cell repertoires in COVID-19. Here immunoSEQ multiplex PCR was the method, and the copy in TCRdb shows in-frame clones only, minus some. This sample yields about 180,000 clones, of which approximately 86% are seen a single time; over 7% belongs to the top ten. Sequencing was carried out using peripheral blood. Every receptor here comes from a man aged 50 to 60 with active or convalescent COVID-19. The CDR3 runs from the conserved cysteine through the conserved F or W. The D gene is left open where the match is weak. The size of a clone is reported for some rows only, either as once, few or many, or as a class for expanded clones.

v_call: TRBV14
j_call: TRBJ1-6
clone_size: .
d_call: .
cdr3_nt: TGTGCCAGCAGCCGGGGAGGGTATAATTCACCCCTCCACTTT
cdr3_aa: CASSRGGYNSPLHF

v_call: TRBV6-5
j_call: TRBJ2-3
clone_size: .
d_call: .
cdr3_nt: TGTGCCAGCAGGGGCAATATCCCAGATACGCAGTATTTT
cdr3_aa: CASRGNIPDTQYF

v_call: TRBV10-2
j_call: TRBJ1-1
clone_size: .
d_call: TRBD1
cdr3_nt: TGCGCCAGCAGAAGGACAGGGGGCTTGGGAGAAACTGAAGCTTTCTTT
cdr3_aa: CASRRTGGLGETEAFF

v_call: TRBV19
j_call: TRBJ2-7
clone_size: .
d_call: TRBD2
cdr3_nt: TGTGCCAGTAGTATTAGCGGGGGGGACTACGAGCAGTACTTC
cdr3_aa: CASSISGGDYEQYF

v_call: TRBV6-5
j_call: TRBJ1-2
clone_size: once
d_call: .
cdr3_nt: TGTGCCAGCAGTTACTCTACAGGGATTTCTAATGGCTACACCTTC
cdr3_aa: CASSYSTGISNGYTF

v_call: TRBV28
j_call: TRBJ1-6
clone_size: .
d_call: .
cdr3_nt: TGTGCCAGCAATCCGGAGAGGTCCTATAATTCACCCCTCCACTTT
cdr3_aa: CASNPERSYNSPLHF

v_call: TRBV7-2
j_call: TRBJ2-7
clone_size: .
d_call: TRBD1
cdr3_nt: TGTGCCAGCAGCTTTTCCGGGACAGGGGACGAGCAGTACTTC
cdr3_aa: CASSFSGTGDEQYF

v_call: TRBV2
j_call: TRBJ2-5
clone_size: once
d_call: TRBD1
cdr3_nt: TGTGCCAGCAGTGAAGCCCCCCGACAGGGTTTCCAAGAGACCCAGTACTTC
cdr3_aa: CASSEAPRQGFQETQYF

v_call: TRBV18
j_call: TRBJ1-5
clone_size: .
d_call: TRBD1
cdr3_nt: TGTGCCAGCTCACCCCCAGGACAGGGGAGGGGAAGCAATCAGCCCCAGCATTTT
cdr3_aa: CASSPPGQGRGSNQPQHF

v_call: TRBV5-4
j_call: TRBJ2-2
clone_size: .
d_call: .
cdr3_nt: TGTGCCAGCAGCTCCTATGACAGAGCCGACACCGGGGAGCTGTTTTTT
cdr3_aa: CASSSYDRADTGELFF